This T cell receptor (beta chain) was captured in a study of T cells in localized non-small cell lung cancer. This clone was counted between two and nine times. No antigen is known for it. Assay used: immunoSEQ multiplex PCR; TCRdb lists only in-frame clones, some missing. The table has about 3,300 clones, approximately 34% seen once. This CDR3 is 17 amino acids long. J gave up 0 bases and V 4 bases, and 12 bases lay outside the gene matches. Germline V gives CDR1 SGHRS, CDR2 YFSETQ. General study results and limits: Uninvolved adjacent lung had higher T cell clonality than tumor and all other tissues.

Here the sequenced sample was lung tumor tissue, taken before any cancer treatment. This clonotype originated in a female donor over 55 with stage I lung adenocarcinoma. The gene calls are TRBV5-1 and TRBJ2-7; 8 nucleotides line up with TRBD2. The CDR3 DNA sequence: TGCGCCAGCAGCCCAACGGGGGGGGCGTCAAGCTCCTACGAGCAGTACTTC. Its translation is CASSPTGGASSSYEQYF.